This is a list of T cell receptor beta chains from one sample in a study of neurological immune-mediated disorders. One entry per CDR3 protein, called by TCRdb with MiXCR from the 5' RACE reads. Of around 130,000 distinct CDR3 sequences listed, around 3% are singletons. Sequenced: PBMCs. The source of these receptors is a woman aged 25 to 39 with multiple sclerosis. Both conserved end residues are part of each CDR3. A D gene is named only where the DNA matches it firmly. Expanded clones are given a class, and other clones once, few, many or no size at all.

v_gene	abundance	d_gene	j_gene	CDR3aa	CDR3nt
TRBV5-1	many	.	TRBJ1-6	CASSLNVNNSPLHF	TGCGCCAGCAGCTTGAATGTAAATAATTCACCCCTCCACTTT
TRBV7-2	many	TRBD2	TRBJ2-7	CASSSLAGGEQYF	TGTGCCAGCAGCTCCCTAGCGGGAGGCGAGCAGTACTTC
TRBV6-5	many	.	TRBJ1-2	CASRQGSGYTF	TGTGCCAGCAGACAGGGTTCTGGCTACACCTTC
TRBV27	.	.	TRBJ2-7	CASSDTVGVTYEQYF	TGTGCCAGCAGTGATACTGTGGGAGTTACATACGAGCAGTACTTC
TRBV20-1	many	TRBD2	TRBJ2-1	CSARDLRGSNNEQFF	TGCAGTGCTAGAGATCTTCGCGGGAGTAACAATGAGCAGTTCTTC
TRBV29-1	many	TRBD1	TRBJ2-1	CSGGTAYNEQFF	TGCAGCGGGGGGACAGCTTACAATGAGCAGTTCTTC
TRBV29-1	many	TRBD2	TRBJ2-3	CSVVELAGVADTQYF	TGCAGCGTTGTCGAGCTAGCGGGAGTGGCAGATACGCAGTATTTT
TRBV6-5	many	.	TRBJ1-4	CASSPGSSYEKLFF	TGTGCCAGCTCTCCGGGGTCCTCCTATGAAAAACTGTTTTTT
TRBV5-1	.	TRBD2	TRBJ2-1	CASSPRASGGYYNEQFF	TGCGCCAGCAGCCCCCGGGCTAGCGGGGGTTACTACAATGAGCAGTTCTTC
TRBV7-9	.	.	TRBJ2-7	CASSRGNSYEQYF	TGTGCCAGCAGTCGGGGGAACTCCTACGAGCAGTACTTC
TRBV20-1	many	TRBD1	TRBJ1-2	CSAQGGTFDGYTF	TGCAGTGCACAGGGGGGGACATTCGATGGCTACACCTTC
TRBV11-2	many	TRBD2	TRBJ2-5	CASSAGTSGLWGTQYF	TGTGCCAGCAGCGCCGGGACTAGCGGCCTTTGGGGGACCCAGTACTTC
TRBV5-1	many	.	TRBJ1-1	CASSFGGEKPPVAFF	TGCGCCAGCAGCTTTGGGGGGGAGAAACCTCCAGTGGCTTTCTTT
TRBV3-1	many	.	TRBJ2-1	CASSQDGVGRSSYNEQFF	TGTGCCAGCAGCCAAGATGGGGTCGGACGCAGCTCCTACAATGAGCAGTTCTTC
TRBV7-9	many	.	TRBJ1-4	CASSRTPPTNEKLFF	TGTGCCAGCAGCCGAACACCGCCAACTAATGAAAAACTGTTTTTT
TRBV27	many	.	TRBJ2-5	CASSFRGSGGQETQYF	TGTGCCAGCAGTTTTCGGGGTTCCGGTGGACAAGAGACCCAGTACTTC
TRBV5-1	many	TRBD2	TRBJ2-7	CASSLELAGSYEQYF	TGCGCCAGCAGCTTGGAACTAGCGGGATCGTACGAGCAGTACTTC
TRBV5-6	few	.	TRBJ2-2	CASSLGRELFF	TGTGCCAGCAGCTTGGGACGGGAGCTGTTTTTT
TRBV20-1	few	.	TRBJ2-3	CSASNRRPTDTQYF	TGCAGTGCTAGCAACAGGAGACCCACAGATACGCAGTATTTT
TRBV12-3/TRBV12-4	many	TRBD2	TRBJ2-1	CASRLAGVPEQFF	TGTGCCAGCAGGCTAGCGGGAGTGCCTGAGCAGTTCTTC
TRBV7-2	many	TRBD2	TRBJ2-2	CASSRAGGRGGELFF	TGTGCCAGCAGCCGAGCGGGGGGGCGAGGCGGGGAGCTGTTTTTT
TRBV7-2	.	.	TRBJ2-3	CASSLEGVGTDTQYF	TGTGCCAGCAGCTTAGAGGGGGTCGGCACAGATACGCAGTATTTT
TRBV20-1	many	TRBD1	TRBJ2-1	CSASDRGSYNEQFF	TGCAGTGCTTCCGACAGGGGTTCTTACAATGAGCAGTTCTTC
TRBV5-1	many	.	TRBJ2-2	CASGNHFGTGELFF	TGCGCCAGCGGGAATCATTTCGGCACCGGGGAGCTGTTTTTT
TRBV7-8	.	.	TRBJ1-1	CASSLQGLIGEAFF	TGTGCCAGCAGCTTACAGGGGTTAATTGGTGAAGCTTTCTTT
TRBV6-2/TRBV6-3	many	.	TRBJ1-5	CASSPRRGVGQPQHF	TGTGCCAGCAGTCCTCGGAGGGGCGTGGGTCAGCCCCAGCATTTT
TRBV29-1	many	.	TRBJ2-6	CSVAASGANVLTF	TGCAGCGTTGCGGCTTCTGGGGCCAACGTCCTGACTTTC
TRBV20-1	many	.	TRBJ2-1	CSARTHSYNEQFF	TGCAGTGCTAGAACCCACTCCTACAATGAGCAGTTCTTC
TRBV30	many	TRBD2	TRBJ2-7	CAWSVPLLAGGGEQYF	TGTGCCTGGAGTGTACCCCTACTAGCGGGAGGGGGCGAGCAGTACTTC
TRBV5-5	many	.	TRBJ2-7	CASSLASGTLPYF	TGTGCCAGCAGCCTAGCTTCGGGAACTTTGCCGTACTTC
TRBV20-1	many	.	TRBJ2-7	CSAREEWSREQYF	TGCAGTGCTAGAGAAGAATGGAGTCGGGAGCAGTACTTC
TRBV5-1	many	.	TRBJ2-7	CASSLDRRGVYEQYF	TGCGCCAGCAGCTTGGACAGGCGCGGGGTGTACGAGCAGTACTTC
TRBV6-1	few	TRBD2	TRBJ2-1	CASSEEGQGTTLIAGNEQFF	TGTGCCAGCAGTGAAGAGGGGCAAGGGACTACACTCATAGCGGGGAATGAGCAGTTCTTC
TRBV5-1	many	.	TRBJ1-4	CASHVTGSEKLFF	TGCGCCAGCCACGTTACAGGGAGTGAAAAACTGTTTTTT
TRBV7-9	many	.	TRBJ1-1	CASSAGTVNTEAFF	TGTGCCAGCAGCGCGGGAACCGTGAACACTGAAGCTTTCTTT
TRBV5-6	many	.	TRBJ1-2	CASSLLTGPRDGYTF	TGTGCCAGCAGCTTACTGACAGGACCACGGGATGGCTACACCTTC
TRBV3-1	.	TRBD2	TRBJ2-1	CASSQEGGEQFF	TGTGCCAGCAGCCAAGAGGGAGGGGAGCAGTTCTTC
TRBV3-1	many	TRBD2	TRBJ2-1	CASSPPPGLAGGGANEQFF	TGTGCCAGCAGCCCTCCCCCGGGACTAGCGGGGGGGGGTGCAAATGAGCAGTTCTTC
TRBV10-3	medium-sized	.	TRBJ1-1	CAAWGGDRGPTEAFF	TGTGCCGCGTGGGGGGGAGACCGGGGCCCCACTGAAGCTTTCTTT
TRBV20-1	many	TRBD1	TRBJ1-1	CSAPRQGKQNTEAFF	TGCAGTGCTCCTCGACAGGGAAAACAGAACACTGAAGCTTTCTTT
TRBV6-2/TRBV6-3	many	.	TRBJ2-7	CASSYRPAPSSPYEQYF	TGTGCCAGCAGTTACCGCCCGGCACCCTCGTCGCCCTACGAGCAGTACTTC
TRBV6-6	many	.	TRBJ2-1	CASSYSPGRVFEQFF	TGTGCCAGCAGTTACTCGCCGGGCCGGGTCTTTGAGCAGTTCTTC
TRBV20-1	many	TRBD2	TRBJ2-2	CSARDPTSGGANTGELFF	TGCAGTGCTAGAGATCCAACTAGCGGGGGGGCGAACACCGGGGAGCTGTTTTTT
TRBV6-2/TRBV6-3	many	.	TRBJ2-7	CASSYPGTLYEQYF	TGTGCCAGCAGTTACCCAGGGACCCTCTACGAGCAGTACTTC
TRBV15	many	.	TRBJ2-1	CATSRDGYNEQFF	TGTGCCACCAGCAGAGATGGGTACAATGAGCAGTTCTTC
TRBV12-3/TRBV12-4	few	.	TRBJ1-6	CASGGGSNSTLNF	TGTGCCAGTGGGGGCGGGTCTAATTCAACCCTCAACTTT
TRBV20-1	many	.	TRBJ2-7	CSASPQTGEYEQYF	TGCAGTGCTAGTCCCCAGACCGGGGAATACGAGCAGTACTTC